This passage covers 20 T cell receptor beta chains from one sample sequenced in a study of blood T cells in healthy people across ages. Combining a sample-barcoded 5' primer with a J-beta primer mix, a second PCR ran for about 7 to 11 cycles. TCRdb processed the 5' RACE reads anew with MiXCR; each CDR3 protein has one entry. The sample has roughly 680,000 distinct CDR3 sequences, roughly half seen once. The sample taken for sequencing was blood. The receptors here all came from a woman aged 80 or over in good health.

This clonotype was observed many times. The chain links TRBV28 to TRBJ2-5; 10 nucleotides line up with TRBD1. The CDR3 has 15 residues. V trimming: 7 bases; J trimming: 5 bases; junction bases outside the gene matches: 10. Germline CDR1 and CDR2: MDHEN and SYDVKM. CDR3: CASKPGQGFRETQYF. CDR3 sequence (DNA): TGTGCCAGCAAACCGGGACAGGGGTTTCGGGAGACCCAGTACTTC. Filled out from reference TRBV28 and TRBJ2-5, the complete variable domain reads DVKVTQSSRYLVKRTGEKVFLECVQDMDHENMFWYRQDPGLGLRLIYFSYDVKMKEKGDIPEGYSVSREKKERFSLILESASTNQTSMYLCASKPGQGFRETQYFGPGTRLLVL.

This clonotype was recorded many times. The V and J genes are TRBV29-1 and TRBJ1-2, with 8 positions matching TRBD1. Germline CDR1 and CDR2: SQVTM and ANQGSEA. The CDR3 totals 15 residues. V lost 8 bases, J lost 8 bases, and 19 bases stayed unmatched. CDR3: CSTRRGMDREGGYTF. Written as DNA, the CDR3 is TGCAGCACCCGTAGGGGGATGGACAGGGAGGGCGGCTACACCTTC.

The chain uses TRBV28 and TRBJ2-7; 7 bases are shared with TRBD1. V lost 4 bases and J lost 3; bases outside the gene matches: 9. This CDR3 is 15 amino acids long. Germline V gives CDR1 MDHEN, CDR2 SYDVKM. The CDR3 reads CASSWGQGVVYEQYF. For the CDR3, the DNA is TGTGCCAGCAGTTGGGGGCAGGGGGTTGTCTACGAGCAGTACTTC.

In this sample, this clonotype turned up many times. The rearrangement joins TRBV20-1 to TRBJ1-5, with a weak D call TRBD1 (5 bases). The ends were cut back, 4 bases at V and 0 bases at J, with 10 bases in the middle. This CDR3 is built from 14 residues. Germline CDR1 and CDR2: DFQATT and SNEGSKA (reference sequence). CDR3 amino acids: CSAISGGSNQPQHF. Written as DNA, the CDR3 is TGCAGTGCTATTTCGGGGGGTAGCAATCAGCCCCAGCATTTT.

The table lists this clonotype with a count of one. A much larger clone lies a single base off, so this may be a read error. The rearrangement joins TRBV12-3 or TRBV12-4 to TRBJ2-7, with D maybe TRBD1 (6 bases). The CDR3 spans 14 residues. V was cut by 3 bases and J by 6 bases, with 15 bases left in between. The DNA of the CDR3 is TGTGCCAGCAGTTTCGAGGGGGTTCTATGCGAGCAGTACTTC. This codes for CASSFEGVLCEQYF.

About this clonotype: Its ends do not fully match the called genes, so a read error is possible. V usage is TRBV7-2 and J usage is TRBJ2-1; 7 bases are shared with TRBD2. CDR1 and CDR2 (germline): SGHTA, FQGNSA. The CDR3 runs 14 residues. CDR3 coding DNA: TGTGCCAGCAGCCGCGTAGCGGGTTACAATGGGCAGTTCTTC. Translated: CASSRVAGYNGQFF. The full variable domain, completed using reference TRBV7-2 and TRBJ2-1, is GAGVSQSPSNKVTEKGKDVELRCDPISGHTALYWYRQSLGQGLEFLIYFQGNSAPDKSGLPSDRFSAERTGGSVSTLTIQRTQQEDSAVYLCASSRVAGYNGQFFGPGTRLTVL.

This clonotype appeared once. The chain is built from TRBV10-3 and TRBJ1-5; 7 bases line up with TRBD1. Germline lookup yields CDR1 ENHRY and CDR2 SYGVKD. This CDR3 is built from 17 residues. After removal of 6 bases from V and 2 bases from J, the junction contained 13 bases not matched to a gene. The CDR3 DNA reads TGTGCCATCAGGGTCCGTGACAGGGAGATTGGCAATCAGCCCCAGCATTTT. The encoded protein is CAIRVRDREIGNQPQHF.

A word on this clonotype: This clone may be a read error of a much larger clone one base away. The V call is TRBV5-5, the J call TRBJ1-2; D not certain. The CDR3 has 13 residues. Germline CDR1 reads SGHKS; CDR2 reads YYEKEE (reference sequence). V gave up 4 bases and J gave up 4 bases, with 11 bases separating them. In DNA, the CDR3 is TGTGCCAGCAGCCAGATTTCTAGCTATGGCTACACCTTC. Translation gives CASSQISSYGYTF.

Concerning this clonotype itself: One base away lies a much larger clone, so this may be a sequencing read error. The V and J genes are TRBV2 and TRBJ2-7; D gene unclear. The CDR3 loop spans 12 amino acids. Germline V gene data show CDR1 as SNHLY and CDR2 as FYNNEI. CDR3 in DNA: TGTGCCAGCAGTGCCCAGAACTACAAGCAGTACTTC. Its protein product is CASSAQNYKQYF.

This clonotype was seen many times. The chain carries TRBV27 and TRBJ2-7; D remains ambiguous. Trimming cost V 4 bases and J 3 bases, with 10 bases left between them. The CDR3 loop spans 13 amino acids. Germline V gene sequence: CDR1 MNHEY, CDR2 SMNVEV (reference sequence). This CDR3 reads CASSWSALYEQYF. The CDR3 nucleotides are TGTGCCAGCAGTTGGAGCGCGCTCTACGAGCAGTACTTC.

This clonotype was recorded many times. V is TRBV29-1 and J is TRBJ2-3, with unresolved D. The CDR3 is 13 residues long. Germline V gives CDR1 SQVTM, CDR2 ANQGSEA. Trimming took 5 bases from V and 2 from J, leaving 11 bases between them. The CDR3 DNA reads TGCAGCGTTAACCCAGGAGCCACAGATACGCAGTATTTT. Protein product: CSVNPGATDTQYF.

CDR3 bases: TGTGCCATCAGTCAGACTAGCGGGGAGACCCAGTACTTC. It translates to CAISQTSGETQYF. The genes are TRBV10-3 and TRBJ2-5, with TRBD2 matching over 10 bases. The V and J ends lost 5 bases and 5 bases, in that order; junction bases with no gene match: 2. Germline CDR1 reads ENHRY; CDR2 reads SYGVKD. The length of the CDR3 is 13 residues.

The rearrangement joins TRBV7-2 to TRBJ2-1, with D perhaps being TRBD1 or TRBD2 (6 bases each). The CDR3 contains 14 residues. Trimming removed 4 bases at V and 3 bases at J, with 10 bases between. Germline V gene lookup returns CDR1 SGHTA and CDR2 FQGNSA. The CDR3 coding sequence is TGTGCCAGCAGCTGGAGGGGGGTCTACAATGAGCAGTTCTTC. Amino acid sequence: CASSWRGVYNEQFF. The entire variable domain, with the rest obtained from reference TRBV7-2 and TRBJ2-1, is as follows: GAGVSQSPSNKVTEKGKDVELRCDPISGHTALYWYRQSLGQGLEFLIYFQGNSAPDKSGLPSDRFSAERTGGSVSTLTIQRTQQEDSAVYLCASSWRGVYNEQFFGPGTRLTVL.

J is TRBJ2-5 and V is TRBV30; D is uncertain. The CDR3 contains 10 residues. Trimming left V 5 bases short and J 10 bases short, with 11 bases between. Looked up from germline, CDR1 is GTSNPN and CDR2 is SVGIG (reference sequence). The CDR3 DNA reads as TGTGCCTGGGGCGCGAGGAGCCAGTACTTC. Amino acid sequence: CAWGARSQYF.

The chain carries TRBV11-2 and TRBJ1-2; possible D gene TRBD1, 5 bases. Germline assignment: CDR1 SGHAT and CDR2 FQNNGV. The CDR3 contains 13 residues. V lost 5 bases, J lost 4 bases, and 11 bases lay in between. CDR3 nucleotide sequence: TGTGCCAGCAGCGCGGGGCGCGGCTATGGCTACACCTTC. Translation: CASSAGRGYGYTF.

The chain has TRBV3-1 and TRBJ1-2; unclear D gene. CDR3 size: 16 residues. Per germline, CDR1 LGHDT and CDR2 YNNKEL (reference sequence). The V end was cut by 2 bases, the J end by 2 bases, with 15 bases between. The CDR3 sequence is CASSQHLTRANYGYTF. CDR3 DNA sequence: TGTGCCAGCAGCCAACACCTGACAAGGGCCAACTATGGCTACACCTTC.

V gene TRBV20-1 combines with J gene TRBJ1-2, with D perhaps TRBD1 (6 bases). Trimming took off 0 bases at V and 4 bases at J, with 12 bases between the two ends. The CDR3 is made up of 14 amino acids. Per germline, CDR1 DFQATT and CDR2 SNEGSKA (reference sequence). The CDR3 DNA sequence: TGCAGTGCTAGAGATCACGGGGGCCCCTATGGCTACACCTTC. This encodes CSARDHGGPYGYTF.

Comments on this clonotype: A read error may explain this, as a much larger clone is one base away. The chain links TRBV25-1 to TRBJ2-1; maybe TRBD1 (5 bases). V lost 4 bases to trimming and J lost 3 bases, with 22 bases between them. Germline V CDR1 and CDR2: MGHDK, SYGVNS. The CDR3 consists of 18 residues. In DNA form, the CDR3 reads TGTGCCAGCAGTGCTATCGGACGCGACAAGGACAACTACAATGAGCAGTTCTTC. This codes for CASSAIGRDKDNYNEQFF.

CDR3 sequence reads: CSVRGTSSNTQYF. As DNA, the CDR3 is TGCAGCGTTCGTGGGACTAGCTCCAACACGCAGTATTTT. The rearrangement joins TRBV29-1 to TRBJ2-3, with 9 bases that match TRBD2. V was pared by 5 bases and J by 9 bases, with 9 bases of the junction left unmatched. Germline V gene lookup returns CDR1 SQVTM and CDR2 ANQGSEA. This CDR3 has 13 residues.

The chain uses TRBV20-1 and TRBJ2-7; 12 positions match TRBD2. V shed 1 base and J 5 bases; nucleotides not matched to a gene: 3. Germline V CDR1 and CDR2: DFQATT, SNEGSKA (reference sequence). This CDR3 has 14 residues. The CDR3 is CSARGTSGNDEQYF. Written as DNA, the CDR3 is TGCAGTGCTAGAGGGACTAGCGGGAATGACGAGCAGTACTTC.